Below are 24 T cell receptor beta chains sequenced from a single sample in a study of T-cell reconstitution after alpha-beta-depleted transplantation in children. Unique molecular identifiers were used in preparing the TCRbeta library. Via MiXCR, TCRdb re-called the PCR reads, giving one row per CDR3 protein. The sample holds tens of thousands of distinct CDR3 sequences, roughly 6.6% seen once. This specimen consisted of PBMCs from the stem cell graft donor, obtained from the stem cell graft. These receptors were obtained from a human donor who donated a stem cell graft to a child with acute lymphoblastic leukemia.

This clonotype was counted at least ten times. This chain connects TRBV7-9 to TRBJ2-7; 13 bases align to TRBD2. Trimming at V came to 4 bases and at J to 2 bases, leaving 2 bases not matched to a gene. The length of the CDR3 is 15 residues. The germline CDR1 and CDR2 sequences are SEHNR and FQNEAQ (reference sequence). In nucleotides, the CDR3 is TGTGCCAGCAGCTCCGGGACTAGCGGGGCCTACGAGCAGTACTTC. This encodes CASSSGTSGAYEQYF.

This clonotype was recorded at least ten times. The rearrangement links TRBV12-3 or TRBV12-4 to TRBJ2-3, with a weak D call TRBD1 (6 bases). Deletions cut 3 bases from V and 5 bases from J, with 9 bases between. CDR3 size: 13 residues. The CDR3, as DNA: TGTGCCAGCAGTTTCCGGGGACAAGATACGCAGTATTTT. Amino acids: CASSFRGQDTQYF.

This clonotype was counted at least ten times. The chain couples TRBV28 to TRBJ1-2; D might be TRBD1 (6 bases). Germline assignment: CDR1 MDHEN and CDR2 SYDVKM. V gave up 2 bases and J gave up 4 bases, with 11 bases separating them. CDR3 length: 14 residues. CDR3 in amino acids: CASSLMAGAYGYTF. The CDR3 bases are TGTGCCAGCAGTTTAATGGCAGGGGCCTATGGCTACACCTTC.

The chain combines TRBV3-1 with TRBJ2-1; either TRBD1 or TRBD2 may fit D (5 bases each). V was shortened by 1 base and J by 15 bases, with 13 bases between the two germline ends. CDR1 and CDR2 from the germline V gene are LGHDT and YNNKEL (reference sequence). CDR3 length: 12 amino acids. CDR3 amino acids: CASSQGVGGGFF. DNA for the CDR3: TGTGCCAGCAGCCAAGGTGTCGGTGGGGGGTTCTTC.

This clonotype was counted ten times or more. This chain links TRBV15 with TRBJ2-5, with D unresolved. The V end was cut by 0 bases, the J end by 4 bases, with 9 bases between. This CDR3 is built from 14 residues. The germline gives CDR1 LNHNV, CDR2 YYDKDF (reference sequence). The CDR3 coding sequence is TGTGCCACCAGCAGAGATAAGGCAGCAGAGACCCAGTACTTC. Amino acids: CATSRDKAAETQYF.

Details on this clonotype: A much larger clone is a single base away; this may be a read error. CDR3 region: CASSSSENIQYF. The CDR3 DNA reads as TGTGCCAGCAGTTCGTCAGAAAACATTCAGTACTTC. J is TRBJ2-4 and V is TRBV28, with unresolved D. The germline V and J ends were trimmed by 4 bases and 5 bases, with 6 bases remaining between them. CDR1 MDHEN and CDR2 SYDVKM come from the germline V gene. CDR3 size: 12 residues.

This clonotype was picked up many times. V gene TRBV5-1 combines with J gene TRBJ2-5; no definite D call. The germline gives CDR1 SGHRS, CDR2 YFSETQ. The germline V and J ends were trimmed by 4 bases and 5 bases, with 12 bases remaining between them. This CDR3 comprises 13 residues. Here the CDR3 DNA reads TGCGCCAGCAGCCCCGAGAATAAGGAGACCCAGTACTTC. As protein: CASSPENKETQYF.

This chain links TRBV4-3 with TRBJ1-5, with TRBD1 identical over 8 bases. The J segment lost 6 bases and the V segment lost 0 bases, leaving 10 bases of the junction unmatched. CDR1 and CDR2 from the germline V gene are LGHNA and YSLEER. The CDR3 runs to 17 residues. The CDR3 sequence: CASSQDVPGGGGQPQHF. The CDR3 nucleotides read TGCGCCAGCAGCCAAGACGTCCCAGGGGGCGGCGGTCAGCCCCAGCATTTT.

There are a few counts of this clonotype. V gene TRBV18 combines with J gene TRBJ2-2; tentatively, D is TRBD1 (5 bases). V lost 3 bases and J lost 6, with 8 bases in between. This CDR3 is built from 13 residues. CDR1 and CDR2 from the germline V gene are KGHSH and LQKENI. CDR3 DNA: TGTGCCAGCTCACCCGCGACAGCCGGGGAGCTGTTTTTT. Its protein is CASSPATAGELFF.

There are many counts of this clonotype. J is TRBJ2-7 and V is TRBV7-3; D is possibly TRBD2 (5 bases). CDR3 length equals 13 residues. Trimming took off 5 bases at V and 7 bases at J, with 15 bases between the two ends. Germline lookup yields CDR1 SGHTA and CDR2 FQGTGA. CDR3 nucleotide sequence: TGTGCCAGCAGCCCCGACCTCCCGGGGGAGCAGTACTTC. Translated: CASSPDLPGEQYF.

This clonotype is medium-sized by share. This chain connects TRBV29-1 to TRBJ1-6, with TRBD1 as a possible D gene (5 bases). The germline gives CDR1 SQVTM, CDR2 ANQGSEA. There are 13 residues in the CDR3. V gave up 6 bases and J gave up 5 bases, with 11 bases separating them. The CDR3 is CSVRDGNNSPLHF. CDR3 bases: TGCAGCGTCCGGGACGGGAATAATTCACCCCTCCACTTT.

This clonotype was detected many times. The CDR3 spells CSATRGQGAIYEQYF. For the CDR3, the DNA is TGCAGTGCTACGAGAGGACAGGGGGCAATCTACGAGCAGTACTTC. The rearrangement joins TRBV20-1 to TRBJ2-7; the match to TRBD1 covers 11 bases. Germline V gene sequence: CDR1 DFQATT, CDR2 SNEGSKA (reference sequence). The ends lost 4 bases at V and 3 bases at J; junction bases unmatched: 8. The CDR3 totals 15 residues.

The chain has TRBV28 and TRBJ1-2; no firm D call. Germline V gene data show CDR1 as MDHEN and CDR2 as SYDVKM. V dropped 3 bases and J dropped 5 bases, with 10 bases sitting between them. The CDR3 runs 13 residues. The CDR3 DNA reads TGTGCCAGCAGTTTCTCGGGAAATTATGGCTACACCTTC. Translation: CASSFSGNYGYTF.

This clonotype has a handful of counts. The chain has TRBV6-2 or TRBV6-3 and TRBJ2-7, with no clear D. Trimming took off 0 bases at V and 0 bases at J, with 6 bases between the two ends. The CDR3 is made up of 14 amino acids. Germline values: CDR1 MNHEY, CDR2 SVGEGT. CDR3 DNA sequence: TGTGCCAGCAGTTACTCCCAAAGCTCCTACGAGCAGTACTTC. This sequence encodes CASSYSQSSYEQYF.

This clonotype has at least ten counts. The V gene is TRBV7-6, the J gene TRBJ2-5; 9 nucleotides line up with TRBD1. The CDR3 covers 16 residues. CDR1 and CDR2 (germline): SGHVS, FNYEAQ. Trimming removed 5 bases from V and 5 bases from J; junction bases left unmatched: 12. CDR3 loop: CASSIEDRGFRETQYF. DNA for the CDR3: TGTGCCAGCAGCATAGAAGACAGGGGGTTTAGGGAGACCCAGTACTTC.

This clonotype was seen ten or more times. The chain employs TRBV6-5 and TRBJ2-3; D not resolved. Trimming pared 0 bases from V and 4 bases from J, leaving 8 bases between. This CDR3 has 14 residues. Germline lookup yields CDR1 MNHEY and CDR2 SVGAGI. The chain's CDR3 is CASSYSYMADTQYF. The DNA for the CDR3 is TGTGCCAGCAGTTACTCCTACATGGCAGATACGCAGTATTTT.

This clonotype was detected many times. The chain uses TRBV7-9 and TRBJ1-6, with 7 bases identical to TRBD1. V gave up 4 bases and J gave up 3 bases; unmatched junction bases: 0. This CDR3 region has 14 residues. Per the germline V gene, CDR1 is SEHNR and CDR2 is FQNEAQ (reference sequence). The CDR3 is CASSWDSYNSPLHF. The DNA of the CDR3 is TGTGCCAGCAGCTGGGACAGCTATAATTCACCCCTCCACTTT.

The chain uses TRBV5-4 and TRBJ2-7, with TRBD2 matching 9 bases. The V segment lost 0 bases and the J segment 5 bases; nucleotides outside the gene matches: 3. Germline V lookup: CDR1 SGHNT, CDR2 YYREEE (reference sequence). The CDR3 is 14 amino acids. The CDR3 sequence is CASSLGLAVNEQYF. The CDR3, as DNA: TGTGCCAGCAGCTTGGGACTAGCGGTGAACGAGCAGTACTTC.

This clonotype was seen ten or more times. Written as DNA, the CDR3 is TGCAGTGCTAGAGATCTCTTGGTGACAGGAGGGACCGGGGAGCTGTTTTTT. This gives the protein CSARDLLVTGGTGELFF. The chain carries TRBV20-1 and TRBJ2-2; D might be TRBD1 or TRBD2, each matching 6 bases. The germline CDR1 and CDR2 sequences are DFQATT and SNEGSKA (reference sequence). Trimming cost V 0 bases and J 5 bases, with 19 bases left between them. This CDR3 has 17 amino acids.

This clonotype came up many times. The V gene is TRBV2, the J gene TRBJ2-1, with no clear D. The CDR3 has 12 residues. V was trimmed by 5 bases and J by 9 bases, leaving 11 bases between them. Germline lookup yields CDR1 SNHLY and CDR2 FYNNEI. The CDR3 nucleotides are TGTGCCAGCAGTTCAGAAGTGGGTGAGCAGTTCTTC. Its translation: CASSSEVGEQFF.

This clonotype was detected many times. The V and J genes are TRBV5-1 and TRBJ2-7; no reliable D call. V was shortened by 5 bases and J by 3 bases, with 18 bases between the two germline ends. Germline V gene data show CDR1 as SGHRS and CDR2 as YFSETQ. The CDR3 has 15 residues. The CDR3 DNA follows: TGCGCCAGCAGTCCTTCTGGTCGGGCCCTCTACGAGCAGTACTTC. It yields the protein CASSPSGRALYEQYF.

This clonotype was seen repeatedly, ten times or more. The chain uses TRBV27 and TRBJ1-4; 8 bases agree with TRBD1. Germline trimming cut 5 bases from V and 7 bases from J; bases unmatched to any gene: 18. Germline values: CDR1 MNHEY, CDR2 SMNVEV (reference sequence). The CDR3 loop spans 18 amino acids. The CDR3 sequence: CASSPLGTGTFWSEKLFF. CDR3 DNA sequence: TGTGCCAGCAGTCCCCTCGGGACAGGCACCTTTTGGAGTGAAAAACTGTTTTTT.

The sample holds many counts of this clonotype. The chain carries TRBV6-2 or TRBV6-3 and TRBJ2-2, with 7 bases identical to TRBD1. Germline values: CDR1 MNHEY, CDR2 SVGEGT. The CDR3 length is 15 residues. The V segment lost 7 bases and the J segment 3 bases; nucleotides outside the gene matches: 8. The CDR3 bases are TGTGCCAGCACCGCGCCCGGGACAGACACCGGGGAGCTGTTTTTT. Translation: CASTAPGTDTGELFF.

This clonotype was counted at least ten times. The V call is TRBV7-9, the J call TRBJ2-3; D perhaps matches TRBD1 (6 bases). Germline CDR1 SEHNR, CDR2 FQNEAQ (reference sequence). CDR3 size: 16 residues. V shed 4 bases and J shed 3 bases, with 17 bases lying between them. The CDR3 loop is CASSSSRTVRTDTQYF. Here the CDR3 DNA reads TGTGCCAGCAGCTCCTCCCGGACAGTAAGAACAGATACGCAGTATTTT.